Listed below are T cell receptor beta chains from one sample, sequenced in a study of blood T cells in healthy people across ages. In TCRdb, the 5' RACE reads were re-called with MiXCR into one record per CDR3 protein. Of about 1.1 million distinct CDR3 sequences listed, under 40% are singletons. The sample consisted of blood. The receptor source for this set is a man between 18 and 29 years old in good health. The conserved cysteine and the conserved F or W are not part of the CDR3 here. The size of a clone is reported for some rows only, either as once, few or many, or as a class for expanded clones.

CDR3 length,clone size,V gene,CDR3 protein
14,few,TRBV20-1,SAGYLGRAHTDTQY
13,.,TRBV5-1,ASSLSGTGGEKLF
13,.,TRBV4-1,ASSREGLPLDEQF
12,.,TRBV4-2,ASSSSGLLDTQY
16,.,TRBV20-1,SARVLGGTLRGSSEAF
14,few,TRBV4-1,ASSQGTSGETDTQY
12,few,TRBV7-9,ASSLEGTGTEAF
15,few,TRBV6-1,ASSDRTNQGAEETQY
11,.,TRBV6-5,ASKRQLQETQY
11,few,TRBV20-1,SAREDGYSPLH
11,.,TRBV10-3,AIRRVDDSPLH
13,.,TRBV9,ASSVGVRRGHEQF
13,.,TRBV9,ASSWDRGENEKLF
11,many,TRBV28,ASSFPVGGGYT
13,many,TRBV7-8,ASSLGAAGNTEAF